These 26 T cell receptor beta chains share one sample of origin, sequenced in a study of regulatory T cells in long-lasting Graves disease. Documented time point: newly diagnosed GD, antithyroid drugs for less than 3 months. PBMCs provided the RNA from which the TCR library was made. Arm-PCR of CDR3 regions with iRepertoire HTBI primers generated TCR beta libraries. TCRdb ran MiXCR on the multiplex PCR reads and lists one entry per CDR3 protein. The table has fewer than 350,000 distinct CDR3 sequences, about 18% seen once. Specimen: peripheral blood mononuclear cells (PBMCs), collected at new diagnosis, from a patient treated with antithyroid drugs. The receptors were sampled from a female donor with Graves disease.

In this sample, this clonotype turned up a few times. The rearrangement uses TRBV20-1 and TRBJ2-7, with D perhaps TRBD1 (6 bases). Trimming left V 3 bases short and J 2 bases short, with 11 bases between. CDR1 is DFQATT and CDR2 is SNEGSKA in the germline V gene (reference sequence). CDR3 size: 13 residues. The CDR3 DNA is TGCAGTGCTAGGGTAGGACAGACCTACGAGCAGTACTTC. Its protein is CSARVGQTYEQYF.

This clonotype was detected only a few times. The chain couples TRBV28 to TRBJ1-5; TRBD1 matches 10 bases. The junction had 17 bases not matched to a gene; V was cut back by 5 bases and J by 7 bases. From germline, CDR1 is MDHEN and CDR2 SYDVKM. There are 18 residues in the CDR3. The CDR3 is CASSGLTGTGDVGQPQHF. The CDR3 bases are TGTGCCAGCAGTGGCCTCACCGGGACAGGGGATGTGGGACAGCCCCAGCATTTT.

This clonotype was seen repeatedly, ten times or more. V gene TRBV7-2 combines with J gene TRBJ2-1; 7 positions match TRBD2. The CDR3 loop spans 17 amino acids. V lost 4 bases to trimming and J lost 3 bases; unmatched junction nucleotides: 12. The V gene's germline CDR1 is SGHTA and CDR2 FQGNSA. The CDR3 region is CASSSAASASGYNEQFF. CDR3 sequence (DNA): TGTGCCAGCAGCTCCGCTGCCTCCGCTAGCGGCTACAATGAGCAGTTCTTC. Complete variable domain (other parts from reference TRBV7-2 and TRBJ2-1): GAGVSQSPSNKVTEKGKDVELRCDPISGHTALYWYRQSLGQGLEFLIYFQGNSAPDKSGLPSDRFSAERTGGSVSTLTIQRTQQEDSAVYLCASSSAASASGYNEQFFGPGTRLTVL.

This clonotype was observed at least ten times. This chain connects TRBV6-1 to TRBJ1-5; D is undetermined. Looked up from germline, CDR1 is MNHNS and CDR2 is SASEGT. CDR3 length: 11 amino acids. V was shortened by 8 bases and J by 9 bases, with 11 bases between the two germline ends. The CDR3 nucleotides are TGTGCCAGCGGGATTGGTTGGCCCCAGCATTTT. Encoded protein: CASGIGWPQHF.

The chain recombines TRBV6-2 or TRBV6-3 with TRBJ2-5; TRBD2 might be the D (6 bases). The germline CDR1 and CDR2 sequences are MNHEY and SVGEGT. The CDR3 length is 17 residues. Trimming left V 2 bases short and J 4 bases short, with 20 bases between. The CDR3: CASSYGGSGTSIETQYF. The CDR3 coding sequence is TGTGCCAGCAGTTACGGTGGTAGCGGTACAAGTATAGAGACCCAGTACTTC.

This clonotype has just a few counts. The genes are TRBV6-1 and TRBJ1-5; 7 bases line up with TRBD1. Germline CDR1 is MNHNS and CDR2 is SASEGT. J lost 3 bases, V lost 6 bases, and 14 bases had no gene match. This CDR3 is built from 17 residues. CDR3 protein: CASRGGGRGGSNQPQHF. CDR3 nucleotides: TGTGCCAGCAGGGGGGGGGGCAGGGGGGGATCCAATCAGCCCCAGCATTTT.

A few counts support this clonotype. The CDR3 DNA sequence: TGTGCCAGCTCACCAGGGTCAGCCAATGAGCAGTTCTTC. The encoded protein is CASSPGSANEQFF. The rearrangement joins TRBV18 to TRBJ2-1; no firm D call. V was shortened by 2 bases and J by 6 bases, with 8 bases between the two germline ends. The CDR3 totals 13 residues. CDR1 and CDR2 from the germline V gene are KGHSH and LQKENI.

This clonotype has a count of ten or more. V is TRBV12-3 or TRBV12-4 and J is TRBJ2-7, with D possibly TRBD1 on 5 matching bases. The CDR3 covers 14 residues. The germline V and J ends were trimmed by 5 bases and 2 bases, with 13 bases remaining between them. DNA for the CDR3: TGTGCCAGCAGTCCTACGGCAGGGCCCTACGAGCAGTACTTC. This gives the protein CASSPTAGPYEQYF.

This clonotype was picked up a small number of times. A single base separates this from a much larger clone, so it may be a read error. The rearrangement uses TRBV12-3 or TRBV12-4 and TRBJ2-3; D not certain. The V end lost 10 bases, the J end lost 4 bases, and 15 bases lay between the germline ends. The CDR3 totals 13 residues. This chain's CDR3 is CAIPAWEPDTQYF. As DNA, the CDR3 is TGTGCCATCCCCGCCTGGGAACCAGATACGCAGTATTTT.

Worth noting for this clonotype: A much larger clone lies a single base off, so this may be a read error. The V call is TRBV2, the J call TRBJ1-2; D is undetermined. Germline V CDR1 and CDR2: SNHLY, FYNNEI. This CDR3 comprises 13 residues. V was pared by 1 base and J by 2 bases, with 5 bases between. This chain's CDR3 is CASSEEENYGYTF. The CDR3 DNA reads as TGTGCCAGCAGTGAAGAGGAGAACTATGGCTACACCTTC.

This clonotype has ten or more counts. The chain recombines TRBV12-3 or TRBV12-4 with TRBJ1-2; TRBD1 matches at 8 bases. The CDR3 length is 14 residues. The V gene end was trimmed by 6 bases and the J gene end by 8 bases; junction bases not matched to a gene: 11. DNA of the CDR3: TGTGCCAGCAGCCGCATCCCAGGGGGCACAGGCTACACCTTC. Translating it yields CASSRIPGGTGYTF.

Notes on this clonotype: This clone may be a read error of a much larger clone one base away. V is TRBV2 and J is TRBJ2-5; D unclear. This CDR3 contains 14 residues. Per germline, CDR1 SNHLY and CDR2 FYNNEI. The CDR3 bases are TGTGCCAGCAGCCCCAGGACCCGAGGAGAGACCCAGAACTTC. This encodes CASSPRTRGETQNF.

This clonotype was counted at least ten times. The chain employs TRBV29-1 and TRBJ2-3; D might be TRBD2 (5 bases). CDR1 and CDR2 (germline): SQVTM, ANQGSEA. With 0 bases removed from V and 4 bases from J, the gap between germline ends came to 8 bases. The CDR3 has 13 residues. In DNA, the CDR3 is TGCAGCGTTGAAGAAGGAGCGGCAGATACGCAGTATTTT. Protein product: CSVEEGAADTQYF.

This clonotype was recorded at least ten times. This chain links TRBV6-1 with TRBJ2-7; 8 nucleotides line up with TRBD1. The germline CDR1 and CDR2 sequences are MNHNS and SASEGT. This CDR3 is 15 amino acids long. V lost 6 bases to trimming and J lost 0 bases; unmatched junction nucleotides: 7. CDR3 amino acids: CASRETGASSYEQYF. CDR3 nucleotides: TGTGCCAGCAGAGAGACAGGGGCAAGCTCCTACGAGCAGTACTTC.

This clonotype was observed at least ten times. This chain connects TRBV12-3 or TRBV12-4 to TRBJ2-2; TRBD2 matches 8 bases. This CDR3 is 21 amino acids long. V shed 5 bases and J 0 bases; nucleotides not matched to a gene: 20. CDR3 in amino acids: CASSTQIFLAAGGPNTGELFF. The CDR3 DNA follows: TGTGCCAGCAGTACCCAGATTTTCCTAGCGGCGGGAGGACCGAACACCGGGGAGCTGTTTTTT.

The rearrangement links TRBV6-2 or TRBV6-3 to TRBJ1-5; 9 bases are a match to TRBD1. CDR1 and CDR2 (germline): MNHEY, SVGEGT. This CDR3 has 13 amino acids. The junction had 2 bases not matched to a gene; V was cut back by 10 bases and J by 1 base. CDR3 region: CANGQGSNQPQHF. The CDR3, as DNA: TGTGCCAACGGACAGGGGAGCAATCAGCCCCAGCATTTT.

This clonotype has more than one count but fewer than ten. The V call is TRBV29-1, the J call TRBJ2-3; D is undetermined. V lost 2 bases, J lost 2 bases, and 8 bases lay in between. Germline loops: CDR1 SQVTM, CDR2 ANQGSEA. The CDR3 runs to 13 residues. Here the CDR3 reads CSVEMIVTDTQYF. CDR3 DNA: TGCAGCGTTGAAATGATTGTCACAGATACGCAGTATTTT.

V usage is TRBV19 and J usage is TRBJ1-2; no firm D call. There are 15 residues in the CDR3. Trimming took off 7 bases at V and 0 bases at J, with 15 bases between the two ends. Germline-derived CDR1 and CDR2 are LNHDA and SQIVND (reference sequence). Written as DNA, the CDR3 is TGTGCCAGTACCCCAAAGCGGGCAGCTAACTATGGCTACACCTTC. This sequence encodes CASTPKRAANYGYTF.

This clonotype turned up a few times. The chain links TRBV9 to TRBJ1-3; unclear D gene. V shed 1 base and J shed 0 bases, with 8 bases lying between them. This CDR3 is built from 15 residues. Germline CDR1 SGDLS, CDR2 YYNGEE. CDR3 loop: CASSVSWDSGNTIYF. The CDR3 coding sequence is TGTGCCAGCAGCGTAAGTTGGGACTCTGGAAACACCATATATTTT.

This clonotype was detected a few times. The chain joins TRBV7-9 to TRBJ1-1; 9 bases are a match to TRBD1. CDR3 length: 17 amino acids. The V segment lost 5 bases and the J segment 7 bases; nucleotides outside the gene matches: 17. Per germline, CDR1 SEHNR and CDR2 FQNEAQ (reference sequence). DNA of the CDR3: TGTGCCAGCAGCGGTGGCTGGAGAATTGGGACAGGGAGTGAAGCTTTCTTT. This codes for CASSGGWRIGTGSEAFF.

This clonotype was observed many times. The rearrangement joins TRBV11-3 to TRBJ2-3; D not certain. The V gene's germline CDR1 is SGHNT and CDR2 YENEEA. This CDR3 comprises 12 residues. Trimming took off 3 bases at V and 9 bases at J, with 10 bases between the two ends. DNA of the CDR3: TGTGCCAGCAGCTTGGAGCCCGGGACGCAGTATTTT. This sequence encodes CASSLEPGTQYF.

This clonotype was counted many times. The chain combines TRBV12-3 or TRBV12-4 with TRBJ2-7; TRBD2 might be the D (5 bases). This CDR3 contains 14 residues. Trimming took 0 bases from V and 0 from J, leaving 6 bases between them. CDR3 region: CASSLAAVSYEQYF. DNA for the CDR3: TGTGCCAGCAGTTTAGCAGCGGTCTCCTACGAGCAGTACTTC.

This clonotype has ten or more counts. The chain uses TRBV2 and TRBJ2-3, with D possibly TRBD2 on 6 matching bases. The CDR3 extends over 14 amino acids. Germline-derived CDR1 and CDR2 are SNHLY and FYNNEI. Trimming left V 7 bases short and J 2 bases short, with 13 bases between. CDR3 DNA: TGTGCCAGCAAACACGGGCGGGACACAGATACGCAGTATTTT. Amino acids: CASKHGRDTDTQYF.

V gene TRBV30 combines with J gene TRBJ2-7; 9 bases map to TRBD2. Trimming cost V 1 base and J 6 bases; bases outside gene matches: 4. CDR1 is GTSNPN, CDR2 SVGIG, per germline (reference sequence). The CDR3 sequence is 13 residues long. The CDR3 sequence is CAWSASGTGEQYF. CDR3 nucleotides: TGTGCCTGGAGTGCTAGCGGGACTGGCGAGCAGTACTTC.

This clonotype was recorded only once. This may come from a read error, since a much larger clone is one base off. CDR3 sequence: CASSYSGQQETQYF. The CDR3 DNA is TGTGCCAGCAGTTACTCGGGACAGCAAGAGACCCAGTACTTC. This rearrangement joins TRBV6-5 to TRBJ2-5; 7 bases are shared with TRBD1. The CDR3 has 14 residues. V lost 0 bases and J lost 2; bases outside the gene matches: 0. The germline CDR1 and CDR2 sequences are MNHEY and SVGAGI.

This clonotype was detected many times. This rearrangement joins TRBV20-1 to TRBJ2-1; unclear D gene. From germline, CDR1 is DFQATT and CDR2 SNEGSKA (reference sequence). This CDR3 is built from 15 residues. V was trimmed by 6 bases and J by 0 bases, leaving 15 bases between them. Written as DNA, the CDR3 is TGCAGTGCCGAAGGAAGCGCGAGCTCCTACAATGAGCAGTTCTTC. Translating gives CSAEGSASSYNEQFF.